These 20 T cell receptor beta chains came from one sample sequenced in a study of blood T cell repertoires in COVID-19. TCRdb keeps only in-frame clones here, not all; method: immunoSEQ multiplex PCR. The sample carries a few hundred thousand clones, about 87% recorded once. Source material: peripheral blood. The receptors shown here come from a man in his fifties or sixties who had recovered from COVID-19.

This rearrangement joins TRBV6-5 to TRBJ2-5; D unresolved. The CDR3 has 14 residues. V was trimmed by 6 bases and J by 0 bases, leaving 11 bases between them. Germline V gene lookup returns CDR1 MNHEY and CDR2 SVGAGI. This CDR3 is CASSLRIDQETQYF. The CDR3 DNA sequence: TGTGCCAGCAGCCTCCGCATAGACCAAGAGACCCAGTACTTC.

This chain connects TRBV30 to TRBJ1-2, with 9 bases matching TRBD1. Germline lookup yields CDR1 GTSNPN and CDR2 SVGIG (reference sequence). Trimming removed 3 bases from V and 5 bases from J; junction bases left unmatched: 1. The CDR3 loop spans 12 amino acids. The CDR3 loop is CAWRTGGYGYTF. Here the CDR3 DNA reads TGTGCCTGGAGGACAGGGGGTTATGGCTACACCTTC.

This rearrangement joins TRBV9 to TRBJ2-2, with D possibly matching TRBD1 (6 bases). Germline CDR1 reads SGDLS; CDR2 reads YYNGEE. V was pared by 0 bases and J by 2 bases, with 11 bases between. This CDR3 region has 16 residues. DNA for the CDR3: TGTGCCAGCAGCGTAGGGGCAGGGACAAACACCGGGGAGCTGTTTTTT. Translation gives CASSVGAGTNTGELFF.

The chain links TRBV7-3 to TRBJ2-1; a weak D match, TRBD2 (6 bases). CDR1 and CDR2 (germline): SGHTA, FQGTGA. Trimming pared 1 base from V and 5 bases from J, leaving 9 bases between. The CDR3 covers 14 residues. The CDR3 loop is CASSLRRGDNEQFF. CDR3 nucleotides: TGTGCCAGCAGCTTAAGGCGGGGTGACAATGAGCAGTTCTTC.

This chain uses TRBV5-5 with TRBJ1-5, with 10 positions matching TRBD1. The germline CDR1 and CDR2 sequences are SGHKS and YYEKEE (reference sequence). This CDR3 contains 14 residues. V shed 4 bases, J shed 7 bases, and the junction held 5 bases outside the gene matches. CDR3 amino acids: CASSLDRGGQPQHF. The CDR3 region has the DNA TGTGCCAGCAGCCTGGACAGGGGGGGACAGCCCCAGCATTTT.

This clone showed up just once. The chain couples TRBV5-1 to TRBJ2-3; TRBD2 matches 11 bases. Per the germline V gene, CDR1 is SGHRS and CDR2 is YFSETQ. The V gene end was trimmed by 3 bases and the J gene end by 6 bases; junction bases not matched to a gene: 6. The CDR3 totals 15 residues. The CDR3 DNA sequence: TGCGCCAGCAGCTCTAGCGGGGGGCAGGTTGATACGCAGTATTTT. Amino acids: CASSSSGGQVDTQYF.

CDR3 amino acids: CASSFRDRGKSGAEAFF. The CDR3 DNA follows: TGTGCCAGCAGCTTCAGGGACAGGGGGAAATCGGGTGCTGAAGCTTTCTTT. The chain carries TRBV5-4 and TRBJ1-1; TRBD1 matches at 11 bases. This CDR3 is 17 amino acids long. Germline lookup yields CDR1 SGHNT and CDR2 YYREEE (reference sequence). With V trimmed by 2 bases and J by 6 bases, 12 bases remained unmatched.

The rearrangement joins TRBV5-4 to TRBJ1-1; 7 bases map to TRBD1. CDR1 is SGHNT, CDR2 YYREEE, per germline (reference sequence). V gave up 5 bases and J gave up 2 bases; unmatched junction bases: 9. The CDR3 contains 15 residues. This chain's CDR3 is CASSLGDRDNTEAFF. The CDR3 nucleotides are TGTGCCAGCAGTCTTGGGGACAGAGACAACACTGAAGCTTTCTTT.

The CDR3 region is CASSWGTAHSYEQYF. The CDR3 bases are TGTGCCAGCAGTTGGGGGACAGCCCACTCCTACGAGCAGTACTTC. The V call is TRBV27, the J call TRBJ2-7; 7 positions match TRBD1. Germline CDR1 and CDR2: MNHEY and SMNVEV (reference sequence). V dropped 4 bases and J dropped 0; count of bases not matched to a gene: 6. This CDR3 is 15 amino acids long.

V is TRBV9 and J is TRBJ1-2; D possibly corresponds to TRBD1 (5 bases). CDR1 SGDLS and CDR2 YYNGEE come from the germline V gene. The V and J ends lost 2 bases and 7 bases respectively, with 18 bases between them. This CDR3 comprises 15 residues. CDR3 sequence: CASSVRQTGGGGYTF. In DNA, the CDR3 is TGTGCCAGCAGCGTGCGACAGACTGGCGGCGGTGGCTACACCTTC.

The chain joins TRBV4-1 to TRBJ2-7; the D is unclear. Per germline, CDR1 MGHRA and CDR2 YSYEKL. Trimming cost V 0 bases and J 5 bases, with 8 bases left between them. The CDR3 runs to 13 residues. In nucleotides, the CDR3 is TGCGCCAGCAGCCAAGATAGTAGAGACGAGCAGTACTTC. It specifies CASSQDSRDEQYF.

The J gene is TRBJ2-7, the V gene TRBV27; D remains ambiguous. V lost 0 bases, J lost 3 bases, and 12 bases lay in between. Germline V gene lookup returns CDR1 MNHEY and CDR2 SMNVEV (reference sequence). The CDR3 runs 15 residues. CDR3 in DNA: TGTGCCAGCAGTTTATCCCGAGGCGGCTACTACGAGCAGTACTTC. This sequence encodes CASSLSRGGYYEQYF.

The gene calls are TRBV4-2 and TRBJ1-2; TRBD1 matches at 9 bases. Germline CDR1 reads LGHNA; CDR2 reads YNFKEQ. The trim removed 4 bases at V and 4 bases at J, leaving 7 bases unmatched. There are 15 residues in the CDR3. The CDR3 loop is CASSPGTGSIYGYTF. As DNA, the CDR3 is TGTGCCAGCAGCCCGGGGACAGGGAGTATCTATGGCTACACCTTC.

Only a few counts were recorded for this clone. V gene TRBV5-8 combines with J gene TRBJ2-3, with D possibly being TRBD1 (6 bases). Per the germline V gene, CDR1 is SGHTS and CDR2 is YDEGEE. This CDR3 has 16 residues. Trimming cost V 4 bases and J 0 bases, with 15 bases left between them. The CDR3 here is CASSAGQKTSTDTQYF. The DNA of the CDR3 is TGTGCCAGCAGCGCCGGACAGAAGACTAGCACAGATACGCAGTATTTT.

This chain links TRBV18 with TRBJ1-3, with D uncertain. Germline V lookup: CDR1 KGHSH, CDR2 LQKENI. Deletions cut 3 bases from V and 0 bases from J, with 12 bases between. CDR3 size: 16 residues. This chain's CDR3 is CASSPPGLNSGNTIYF. In nucleotides, the CDR3 is TGTGCCAGCTCACCTCCAGGATTAAACTCTGGAAACACCATATATTTT.

This clone was observed a single time. V gene TRBV6-5 combines with J gene TRBJ2-1, with 7 bases that match TRBD2. V trimming: 2 bases; J trimming: 0 bases; junction bases outside the gene matches: 1. Germline V gene sequence: CDR1 MNHEY, CDR2 SVGAGI. The CDR3 sequence is 15 residues long. The CDR3 loop reads CASSYGGGSYNEQFF. CDR3 nucleotides: TGTGCCAGCAGTTACGGGGGGGGCTCCTACAATGAGCAGTTCTTC.

The chain has TRBV19 and TRBJ2-3, with TRBD2 identical over 15 bases. From germline, CDR1 is LNHDA and CDR2 SQIVND (reference sequence). Trimming at V came to 5 bases and at J to 6 bases, leaving 6 bases not matched to a gene. CDR3 length: 16 residues. CDR3 in amino acids: CASSPRTSGGGDTQYF. For the CDR3, the DNA is TGTGCCAGTAGTCCACGGACTAGCGGGGGGGGTGATACGCAGTATTTT.

The chain couples TRBV7-3 to TRBJ2-5, with a tentative D call TRBD2 (6 bases). In germline, CDR1 is SGHTA, CDR2 FQGTGA. The V end lost 3 bases, the J end lost 4 bases, and 21 bases lay between the germline ends. The CDR3 runs to 17 residues. Written as DNA, the CDR3 is TGTGCCAGCAGCTTTCGTCCCGGGACGGTGGGGGGAGAGACCCAGTACTTC. Its protein is CASSFRPGTVGGETQYF.

The V call is TRBV7-3, the J call TRBJ2-7; 8 bases align to TRBD2. Losses at the gene ends were 5 bases for V and 3 bases for J; bases not matched to a gene: 9. Germline-derived CDR1 and CDR2 are SGHTA and FQGTGA. The CDR3 is 15 residues long. The DNA for the CDR3 is TGTGCCAGCAGCCCTGGGGCTAGCGGGTTCTACGAGCAGTACTTC. It codes for CASSPGASGFYEQYF.

This rearrangement joins TRBV3-1 (or the pseudogene TRBV3-2) to TRBJ1-2; no firm D call. Germline values: CDR1 LGHDT, CDR2 YNNKEL (reference sequence). The CDR3 covers 13 residues. Between the trimmed V and J ends, which lost 1 base and 5 bases, there was a span of 8 bases. In DNA, the CDR3 is TGTGCCAGCAGCCAAGTATTCGGTTATGGCTACACCTTC. It codes for CASSQVFGYGYTF.